This T cell receptor (beta chain) was sequenced for a study of T cell responses to AZD1222 COVID-19 vaccine. This CDR3 has 14 residues. The V and J ends lost 2 bases and 6 bases respectively, with 11 bases between them. Germline V lookup: CDR1 KGHSH, CDR2 LQKENI. Assay used: immunoSEQ multiplex PCR; TCRdb lists only in-frame clones, some missing. The repertoire consists of around 130,000 clones, with 90% to 95% occurring once and the leading ten covering approximately 3.4%. Sequencing was performed on peripheral blood, taken on day 0 of AZD1222 vaccination. This TCR came from an adult in good health. This chain uses TRBV18 with TRBJ2-4; TRBD1 is a possible D gene (6 bases). The CDR3 nucleotides are TGTGCCAGCTCACCAGCGACAGGATTAAACATTCAGTACTTC. This sequence encodes CASSPATGLNIQYF.